This entry lists 13 T cell receptor beta chains sequenced from one sample in a study of blood T cell repertoires in COVID-19. The protocol was immunoSEQ multiplex PCR, while the TCRdb copy is restricted to in-frame clones and leaves out a portion. The data show 55,000 to 70,000 clones, around 87% seen once. The material sequenced was peripheral blood. Source of these receptors: a man aged 65 to 79 with acute or convalescent COVID-19.

V is TRBV30 and J is TRBJ1-4, with TRBD1 matching over 7 bases. From germline, CDR1 is GTSNPN and CDR2 SVGIG (reference sequence). The CDR3 length is 13 residues. J lost 6 bases, V lost 2 bases, and 3 bases had no gene match. The CDR3 here is CAWSQGEYEKLFF. DNA for the CDR3: TGTGCCTGGAGTCAGGGGGAGTATGAAAAACTGTTTTTT.

The chain has TRBV11-2 and TRBJ2-3, with 7 nucleotides matching TRBD2. Germline lookup yields CDR1 SGHAT and CDR2 FQNNGV. This CDR3 is built from 17 residues. V was pared by 1 base and J by 4 bases, with 11 bases of the junction left unmatched. The CDR3, as DNA: TGTGCCAGCAGCTTAGGGGCCGGGGAGCGGGATTCAGATACGCAGTATTTT. Translated, it gives CASSLGAGERDSDTQYF.

This clone was counted only a few times. The chain has TRBV5-1 and TRBJ2-7, with D unresolved. Trimming took off 2 bases at V and 3 bases at J, with 3 bases between the two ends. This CDR3 has 11 residues. Looked up from germline, CDR1 is SGHRS and CDR2 is YFSETQ. The CDR3 DNA is TGCGCCAGCAGCTTACACTACGAGCAGTACTTC. Its translation is CASSLHYEQYF.

The chain combines TRBV7-3 with TRBJ1-1; D is ambiguous. Germline V gives CDR1 SGHTA, CDR2 FQGTGA. With 3 bases removed from V and 0 bases from J, the gap between germline ends came to 11 bases. The CDR3 length is 15 residues. This CDR3 is CASSFTASLNTEAFF. CDR3 nucleotide sequence: TGTGCCAGCAGCTTCACGGCTAGCTTGAACACTGAAGCTTTCTTT.

The chain recombines TRBV21-1 with TRBJ1-5; TRBD1, the table's D call, lacks a check against the DNA. TRBV21-1 corresponds to a pseudogene. This CDR3 contains 14 residues. The CDR3 here is CASSGHLCNQPQHF. The CDR3 nucleotides read TGTGCCAGCAGCGGACACCTTTGCAATCAGCCCCAGCATTTT.

This clone was seen only a few times. The chain is built from TRBV11-3 and TRBJ2-2; 8 bases map to TRBD2. Germline V gives CDR1 SGHNT, CDR2 YENEEA. This CDR3 is built from 15 residues. V lost 5 bases, J lost 5 bases, and 7 bases stayed unmatched. CDR3 bases: TGTGCCAGCAGCCGGGGGACTAGGGGGACCGGGGAGCTGTTTTTT. It codes for CASSRGTRGTGELFF.

This chain joins TRBV6-1 and TRBJ2-7; 7 bases match TRBD1. This CDR3 has 14 amino acids. Germline CDR1 MNHNS, CDR2 SASEGT. The V and J ends lost 3 bases and 4 bases, in that order; junction bases with no gene match: 6. CDR3: CASSDPGQKYEQYF. DNA of the CDR3: TGTGCCAGCAGTGACCCGGGACAGAAGTACGAGCAGTACTTC.

This chain joins TRBV29-1 and TRBJ1-1; D is possibly TRBD1 (6 bases). This CDR3 is 13 amino acids long. The germline V gene encodes CDR1 SQVTM and CDR2 ANQGSEA. V lost 7 bases and J 4 bases, leaving 16 bases between the germline ends. CDR3 sequence reads: CSGSRTATTEAFF. CDR3 bases: TGCAGCGGATCCCGGACAGCGACCACTGAAGCTTTCTTT. Full variable domain (rest looked up from reference TRBV29-1 and TRBJ1-1): SAVISQKPSRDICQRGTSLTIQCQVDSQVTMMFWYRQQPGQSLTLIATANQGSEATYESGFVIDKFPISRPNLTFSTLTVSNMSPEDSSIYLCSGSRTATTEAFFGQGTRLTVV.

The genes are TRBV5-4 and TRBJ2-2, with 12 positions matching TRBD2. V trimming: 4 bases; J trimming: 7 bases; junction bases outside the gene matches: 11. This CDR3 comprises 17 residues. Per the germline V gene, CDR1 is SGHNT and CDR2 is YYREEE (reference sequence). CDR3 DNA sequence: TGTGCCAGCAGCCAGGACCCTAGCGGGGGGGCCGGCGGGGAGCTGTTTTTT. This encodes CASSQDPSGGAGGELFF. Full variable domain (outside the CDR3, taken from reference TRBV5-4 and TRBJ2-2): ETGVTQSPTHLIKTRGQQVTLRCSSQSGHNTVSWYQQALGQGPQFIFQYYREEENGRGNFPPRFSGLQFPNYSSELNVNALELDDSALYLCASSQDPSGGAGGELFFGEGSRLTVL.

The chain carries TRBV3-1 (or the pseudogene TRBV3-2) and TRBJ2-3; D unclear. The CDR3 sequence is 15 residues long. V lost 1 base, J lost 4 bases, and 12 bases lay in between. Germline V gene lookup returns CDR1 LGHDT and CDR2 YNNKEL (reference sequence). The CDR3 protein is CASSQASRSADTQYF. CDR3 DNA sequence: TGTGCCAGCAGCCAAGCGTCCCGATCGGCAGATACGCAGTATTTT.

The chain uses TRBV6-1 and TRBJ2-3; the match to TRBD2 covers 11 bases. V lost 2 bases, J lost 4 bases, and 8 bases stayed unmatched. The germline CDR1 and CDR2 sequences are MNHNS and SASEGT. The CDR3 loop spans 17 amino acids. CDR3: CASSELTIAGGPDTQYF. The CDR3 nucleotides read TGTGCCAGCAGTGAACTGACAATAGCGGGAGGGCCAGATACGCAGTATTTT.

The V and J genes are TRBV9 and TRBJ2-5, with 9 bases fitting TRBD1. V lost 3 bases to trimming and J lost 4 bases; unmatched junction nucleotides: 7. Per the germline V gene, CDR1 is SGDLS and CDR2 is YYNGEE. The CDR3 loop spans 15 amino acids. CDR3 nucleotide sequence: TGTGCCAGCAGCGGACCCACAGGGGGCTTAGAGACCCAGTACTTC. Its translation: CASSGPTGGLETQYF.

CDR3 sequence reads: CASSLGQGFTEAFF. The CDR3 nucleotides are TGTGCCAGCAGCTTGGGACAGGGTTTCACTGAAGCTTTCTTT. The chain has TRBV7-6 and TRBJ1-1; 9 bases are shared with TRBD1. V gave up 3 bases and J gave up 4 bases; unmatched junction bases: 3. The CDR3 has 14 amino acids. The germline CDR1 and CDR2 sequences are SGHVS and FNYEAQ. Filled out from reference TRBV7-6 and TRBJ1-1, the complete variable domain reads GAGVSQSPRYKVTKRGQDVALRCDPISGHVSLYWYRQALGQGPEFLTYFNYEAQQDKSGLPNDRFSAERPEGSISTLTIQRTEQRDSAMYRCASSLGQGFTEAFFGQGTRLTVV.